The clone carrying this T cell receptor beta chain was observed at least ten times. Its specificity is not known. Compared with germline, one end of the junction differs, possibly owing to a read error. The CDR3 covers 12 residues. This record comes from a study of T-cell memory formation after mild COVID-19. Study-level results: Clones that got smaller from day 15 to 85 had even CD4/CD8, while clones growing later tipped toward CD4+.

TCR alpha and TCR beta cDNA libraries with sample barcodes and UMIs came from 5'RACE using constant-segment primers. TCRdb reprocessed the 5' RACE reads via MiXCR and lists one record per CDR3 protein. The sample contains almost 550,000 distinct CDR3 sequences, about a fifth of which appear only once. The sequenced sample consisted of PBMCs or a T cell subset sorted from them (not recorded which). This TCR was recovered from an adult woman who had mild COVID-19 (a few samples of this study predate the infection). Cell type and time point are not known. V usage is TRBV12-3 or TRBV12-4 and J usage is TRBJ1-1; possibly TRBD1 for D (5 bases). The CDR3 nucleotides are TGCGCCAGCAGCTTGGGGCCCACTGAAGCTTTCTTT. Translation: CASSLGPTEAFF.